The 2 T cell receptor beta chains listed next were all sequenced from one sample in a study of OX40 agonist ivuxolimab in advanced cancers. The protocol was immunoSEQ multiplex PCR, while the TCRdb copy is restricted to in-frame clones and leaves out a portion. The table has 34,000 or so clones, 70% to 85% seen once. The sample in question was CD4+ or CD8+ T cells sorted from blood, obtained in a trial of the OX40 agonist ivuxolimab. The receptor source for this set is an adult with an advanced solid tumor such as melanoma, head and neck, liver or kidney cancer.

The chain carries TRBV6-5 and TRBJ2-1; D is possibly TRBD1 (6 bases). The ends were cut back, 4 bases at V and 0 bases at J, with 7 bases in the middle. CDR3 length: 14 residues. Germline V gives CDR1 MNHEY, CDR2 SVGAGI. As DNA, the CDR3 is TGTGCCAGCAGTTTGGACAGCTCCTACAATGAGCAGTTCTTC. Translated: CASSLDSSYNEQFF.

The chain couples TRBV19 to TRBJ1-5; D uncertain. The ends were cut back, 0 bases at V and 6 bases at J, with 3 bases in the middle. This CDR3 spans 12 amino acids. Germline-derived CDR1 and CDR2 are LNHDA and SQIVND (reference sequence). This CDR3 reads CASSIEGQPQHF. CDR3 DNA sequence: TGTGCCAGTAGTATAGAGGGTCAGCCCCAGCATTTT.